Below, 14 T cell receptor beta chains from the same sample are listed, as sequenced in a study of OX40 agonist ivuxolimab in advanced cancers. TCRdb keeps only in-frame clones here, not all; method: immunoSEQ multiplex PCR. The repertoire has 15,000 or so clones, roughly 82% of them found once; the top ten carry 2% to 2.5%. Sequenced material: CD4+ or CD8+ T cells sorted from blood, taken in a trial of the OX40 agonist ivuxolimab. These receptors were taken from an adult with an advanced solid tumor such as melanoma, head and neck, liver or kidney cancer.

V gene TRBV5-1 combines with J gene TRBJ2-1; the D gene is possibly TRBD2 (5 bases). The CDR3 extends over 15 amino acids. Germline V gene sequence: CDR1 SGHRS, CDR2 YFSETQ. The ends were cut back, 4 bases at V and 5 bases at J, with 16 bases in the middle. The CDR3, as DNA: TGCGCCAGCAGCCCCGGGGTAGCGAGTAACAATGAGCAGTTCTTC. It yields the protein CASSPGVASNNEQFF.

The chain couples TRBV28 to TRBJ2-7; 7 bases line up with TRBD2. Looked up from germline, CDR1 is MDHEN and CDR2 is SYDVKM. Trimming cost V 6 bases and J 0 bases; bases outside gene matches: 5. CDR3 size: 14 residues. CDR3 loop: CASRLAESSYEQYF. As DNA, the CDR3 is TGTGCCAGCAGGCTAGCGGAGAGCTCCTACGAGCAGTACTTC.

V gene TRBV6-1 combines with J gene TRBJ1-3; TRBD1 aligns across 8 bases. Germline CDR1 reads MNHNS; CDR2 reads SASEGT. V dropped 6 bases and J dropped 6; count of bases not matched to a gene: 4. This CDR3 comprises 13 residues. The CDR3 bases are TGTGCCAGCAGAGACAGGGGTGTAAACACCATATATTTT. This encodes CASRDRGVNTIYF.

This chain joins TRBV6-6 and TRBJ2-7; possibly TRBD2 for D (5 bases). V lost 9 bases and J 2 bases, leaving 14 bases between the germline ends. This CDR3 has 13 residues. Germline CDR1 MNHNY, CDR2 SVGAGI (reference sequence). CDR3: CASSRGQAYEQYF. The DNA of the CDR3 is TGTGCCAGTTCTAGAGGGCAGGCCTACGAGCAGTACTTC.

The CDR3 coding sequence is TGTGCCAGCAGTCCTCTAGCGGGAGTCAGGGAGACCCAGTACTTC. This translates into CASSPLAGVRETQYF. The V and J genes are TRBV25-1 and TRBJ2-5, with 10 positions matching TRBD2. With 5 bases clipped from V and 5 bases from J, the junction kept 8 bases outside the gene matches. CDR3 size: 15 residues. The germline V gene encodes CDR1 MGHDK and CDR2 SYGVNS.

In DNA, the CDR3 is TGTGCCAGCAAACCAACCGGGACGGGGGCTGAAGCTTTCTTT. Protein product: CASKPTGTGAEAFF. The rearrangement joins TRBV6-1 to TRBJ1-1, with TRBD1 as a possible D gene (5 bases). The CDR3 loop spans 14 amino acids. The germline CDR1 and CDR2 sequences are MNHNS and SASEGT. V was shortened by 7 bases and J by 6 bases, with 18 bases between the two germline ends.

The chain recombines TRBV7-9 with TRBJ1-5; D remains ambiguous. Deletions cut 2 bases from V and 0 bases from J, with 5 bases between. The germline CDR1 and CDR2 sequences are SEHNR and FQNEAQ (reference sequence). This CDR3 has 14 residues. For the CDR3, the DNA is TGTGCCAGCAGCTTACAGAATAGCAATCAGCCCCAGCATTTT. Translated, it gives CASSLQNSNQPQHF.

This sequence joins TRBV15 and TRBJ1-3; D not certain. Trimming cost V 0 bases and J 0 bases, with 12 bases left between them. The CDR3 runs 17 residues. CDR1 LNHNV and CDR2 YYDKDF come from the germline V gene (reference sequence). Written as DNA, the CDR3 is TGTGCCACCAGCAGAGACTCTACAAGGAACTCTGGAAACACCATATATTTT. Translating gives CATSRDSTRNSGNTIYF.

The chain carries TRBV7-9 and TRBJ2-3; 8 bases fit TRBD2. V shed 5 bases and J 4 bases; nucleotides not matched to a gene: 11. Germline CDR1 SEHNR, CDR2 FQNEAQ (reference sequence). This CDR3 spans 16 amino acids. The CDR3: CASSPTSGWAADTQYF. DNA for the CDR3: TGTGCCAGCAGCCCAACTAGCGGCTGGGCGGCAGATACGCAGTATTTT.

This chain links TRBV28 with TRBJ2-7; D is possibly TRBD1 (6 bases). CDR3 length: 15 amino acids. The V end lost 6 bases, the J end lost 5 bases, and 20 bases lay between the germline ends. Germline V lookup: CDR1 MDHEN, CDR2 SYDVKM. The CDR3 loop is CASRKQGFRYHEQYF. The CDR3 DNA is TGTGCCAGCAGGAAACAGGGATTCAGATACCACGAGCAGTACTTC. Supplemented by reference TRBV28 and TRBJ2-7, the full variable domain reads DVKVTQSSRYLVKRTGEKVFLECVQDMDHENMFWYRQDPGLGLRLIYFSYDVKMKEKGDIPEGYSVSREKKERFSLILESASTNQTSMYLCASRKQGFRYHEQYFGPGTRLTVT.

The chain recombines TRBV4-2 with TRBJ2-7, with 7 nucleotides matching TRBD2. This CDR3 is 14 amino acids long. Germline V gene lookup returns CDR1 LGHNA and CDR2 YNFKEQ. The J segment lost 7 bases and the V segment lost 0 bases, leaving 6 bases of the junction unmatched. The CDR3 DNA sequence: TGTGCCAGCAGCCAAGATGGCGGGAGAGGTGAGCAGTACTTC. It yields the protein CASSQDGGRGEQYF.

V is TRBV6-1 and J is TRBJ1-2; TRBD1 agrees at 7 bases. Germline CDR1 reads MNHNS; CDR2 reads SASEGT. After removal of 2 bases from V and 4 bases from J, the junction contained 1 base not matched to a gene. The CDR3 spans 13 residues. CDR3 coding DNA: TGTGCCAGCAGTGAAACAGGGGTCTATGGCTACACCTTC. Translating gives CASSETGVYGYTF.

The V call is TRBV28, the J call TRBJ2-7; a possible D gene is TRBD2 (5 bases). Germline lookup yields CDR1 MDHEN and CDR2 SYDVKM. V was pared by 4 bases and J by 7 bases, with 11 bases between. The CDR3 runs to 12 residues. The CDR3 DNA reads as TGTGCCAGCAGTTCAAGAGCGGCTGAGCAGTACTTC. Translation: CASSSRAAEQYF.

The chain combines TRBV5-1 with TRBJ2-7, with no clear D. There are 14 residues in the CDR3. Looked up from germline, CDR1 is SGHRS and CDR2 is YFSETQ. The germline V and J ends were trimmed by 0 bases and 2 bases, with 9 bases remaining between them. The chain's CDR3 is CASSLARQTYEQYF. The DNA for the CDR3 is TGCGCCAGCAGCTTGGCCAGGCAGACCTACGAGCAGTACTTC.